This section outlines one T cell receptor (beta chain) sequence together with its context. Antigen specificity is unknown. Germline V gene sequence: CDR1 SGHVS, CDR2 FQNEAQ. The CDR3 is 15 amino acids. The J segment lost 8 bases and the V segment lost 6 bases, leaving 11 bases of the junction unmatched. This entry comes from a study of T cell repertoires in cytomegalovirus infection. On the study more broadly: Well-studied HLA-B-restricted CMV epitopes were used in the study alongside recently identified HLA-C-restricted ones. CMV infection and matching HLA type were both indicated by public TCR beta signatures. Study results and caveats: Adding up the frequency of public TCR beta families identified people who carried CMV plus the relevant HLA. It was HLA-C-restricted CMV-specific TCR beta clonotypes that dominated the response ex vivo.

TCRdb independently ran MiXCR on the reads; one entry per CDR3 protein. Of about 900,000 distinct CDR3 sequences listed, approximately 32% were seen once; the top ten hold under 15%. The clonotype originates from a human donor in good health (CMV status not recorded). Some clones in this sample may be carry-over from other donors' samples. The chain carries TRBV7-8 and TRBJ2-1; TRBD1 agrees at 9 bases. Material: cultured CD8+ T cells from PBMCs, obtained from culture after CMV antigen stimulation. The CDR3 bases are TGTGCCAGCAGTTTTAGACGGGGACAGGGCGATGAGCAGTTCTTC. Translated, it gives CASSFRRGQGDEQFF. Based on the CDR3 plus reference TRBV7-8 and TRBJ2-1, the full variable domain is GAGVSQSPRYKVAKRGQDVALRCDPISGHVSLFWYQQALGQGPEFLTYFQNEAQLDKSGLPSDRFFAERPEGSVSTLKIQRTQQEDSAVYLCASSFRRGQGDEQFFGPGTRLTVL.